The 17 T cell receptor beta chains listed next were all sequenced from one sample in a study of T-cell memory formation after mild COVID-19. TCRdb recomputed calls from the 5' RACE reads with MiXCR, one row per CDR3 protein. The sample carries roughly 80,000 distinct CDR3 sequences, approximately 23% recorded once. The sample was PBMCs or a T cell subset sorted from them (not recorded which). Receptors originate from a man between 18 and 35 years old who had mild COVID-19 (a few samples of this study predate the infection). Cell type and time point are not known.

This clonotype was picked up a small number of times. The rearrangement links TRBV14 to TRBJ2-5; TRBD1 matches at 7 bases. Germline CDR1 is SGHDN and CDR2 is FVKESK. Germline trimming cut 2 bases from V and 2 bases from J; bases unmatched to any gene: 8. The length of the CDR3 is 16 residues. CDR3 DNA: TGTGCCAGCAGCCAACTCGGGACAGCTCTTCAAGAGACCCAGTACTTC. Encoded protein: CASSQLGTALQETQYF.

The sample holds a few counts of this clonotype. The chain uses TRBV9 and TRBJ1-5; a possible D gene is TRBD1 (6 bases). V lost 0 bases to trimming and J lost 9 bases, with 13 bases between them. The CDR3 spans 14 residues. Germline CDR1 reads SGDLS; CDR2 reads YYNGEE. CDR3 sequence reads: CASSVGQGSWPQHF. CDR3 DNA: TGTGCCAGCAGCGTAGGGCAGGGGTCATGGCCCCAGCATTTT.

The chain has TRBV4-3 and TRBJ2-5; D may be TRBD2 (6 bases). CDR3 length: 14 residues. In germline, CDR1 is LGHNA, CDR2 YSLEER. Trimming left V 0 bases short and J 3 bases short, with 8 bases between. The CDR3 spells CASSQDSGEETQYF. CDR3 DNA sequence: TGCGCCAGCAGCCAAGATTCGGGAGAAGAGACCCAGTACTTC.

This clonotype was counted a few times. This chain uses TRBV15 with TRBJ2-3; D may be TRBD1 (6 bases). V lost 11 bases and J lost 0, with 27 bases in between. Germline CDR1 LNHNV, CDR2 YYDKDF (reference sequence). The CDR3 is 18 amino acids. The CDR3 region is CASGDPNNRGPSTDTQYF. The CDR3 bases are TGTGCCTCAGGGGACCCCAATAACCGAGGGCCTAGCACAGATACGCAGTATTTT.

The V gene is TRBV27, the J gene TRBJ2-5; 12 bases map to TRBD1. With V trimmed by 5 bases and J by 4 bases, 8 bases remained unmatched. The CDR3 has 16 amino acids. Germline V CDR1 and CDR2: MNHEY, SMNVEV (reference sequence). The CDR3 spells CASSIRGTGGRETQYF. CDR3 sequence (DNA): TGTGCCAGCAGTATCCGAGGGACAGGGGGCCGAGAGACCCAGTACTTC.

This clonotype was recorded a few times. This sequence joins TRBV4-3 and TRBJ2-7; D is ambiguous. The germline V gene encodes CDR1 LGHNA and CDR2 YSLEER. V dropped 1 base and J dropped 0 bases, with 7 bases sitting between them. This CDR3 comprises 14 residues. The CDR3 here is CASSQGSSSYEQYF. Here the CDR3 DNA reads TGCGCCAGCAGCCAAGGTTCCAGCTCCTACGAGCAGTACTTC.

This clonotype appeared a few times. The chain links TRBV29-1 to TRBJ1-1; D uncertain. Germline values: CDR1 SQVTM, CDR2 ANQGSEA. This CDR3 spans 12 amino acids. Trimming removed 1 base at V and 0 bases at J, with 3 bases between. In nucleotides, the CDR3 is TGCAGCGTTGAAGGGTTGAACACTGAAGCTTTCTTT. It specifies CSVEGLNTEAFF.

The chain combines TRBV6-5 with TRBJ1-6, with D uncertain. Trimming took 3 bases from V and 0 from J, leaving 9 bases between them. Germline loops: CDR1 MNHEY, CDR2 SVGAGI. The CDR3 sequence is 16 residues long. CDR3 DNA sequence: TGTGCCAGCAGTTATAGCTTAGACTCCTATAATTCACCCCTCCACTTT. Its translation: CASSYSLDSYNSPLHF.

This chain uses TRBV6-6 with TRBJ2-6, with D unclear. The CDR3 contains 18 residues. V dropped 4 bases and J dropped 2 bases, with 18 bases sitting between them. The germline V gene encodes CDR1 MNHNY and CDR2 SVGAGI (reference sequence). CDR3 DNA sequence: TGTGCCAGCAGTTTTGGCCGAGACCCTGAACCTGGGGCCAACGTCCTGACTTTC. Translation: CASSFGRDPEPGANVLTF.

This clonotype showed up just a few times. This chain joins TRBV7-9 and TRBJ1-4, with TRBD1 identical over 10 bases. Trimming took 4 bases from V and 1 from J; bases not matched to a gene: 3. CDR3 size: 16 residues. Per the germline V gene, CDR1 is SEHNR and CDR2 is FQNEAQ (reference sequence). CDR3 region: CASSSGQGGTNEKLFF. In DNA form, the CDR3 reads TGTGCCAGCAGCTCCGGACAGGGGGGAACTAATGAAAAACTGTTTTTT.

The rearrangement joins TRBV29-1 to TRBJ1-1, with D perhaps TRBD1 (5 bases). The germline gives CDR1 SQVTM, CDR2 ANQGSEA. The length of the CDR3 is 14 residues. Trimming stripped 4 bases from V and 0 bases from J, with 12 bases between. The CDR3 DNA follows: TGCAGCGTTGCTGACAGCAGCATGAACACTGAAGCTTTCTTT. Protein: CSVADSSMNTEAFF.

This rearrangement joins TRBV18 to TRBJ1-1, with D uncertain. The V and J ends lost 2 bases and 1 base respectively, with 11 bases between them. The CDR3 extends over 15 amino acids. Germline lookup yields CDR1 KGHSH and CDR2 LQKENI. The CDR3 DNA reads TGTGCCAGCTCACCAATAGACATAGAGAACACTGAAGCTTTCTTT. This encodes CASSPIDIENTEAFF.

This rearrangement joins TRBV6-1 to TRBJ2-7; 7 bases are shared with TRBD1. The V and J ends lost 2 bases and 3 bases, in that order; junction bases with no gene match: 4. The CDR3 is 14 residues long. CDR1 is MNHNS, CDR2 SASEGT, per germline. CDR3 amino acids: CASSEYRGNYEQYF. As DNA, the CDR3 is TGTGCCAGCAGTGAATACAGGGGAAACTACGAGCAGTACTTC.

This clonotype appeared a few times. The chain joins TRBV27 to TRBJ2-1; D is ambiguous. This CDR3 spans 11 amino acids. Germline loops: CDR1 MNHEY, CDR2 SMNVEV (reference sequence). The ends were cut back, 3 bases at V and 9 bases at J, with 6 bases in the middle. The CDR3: CASSFSSEQFF. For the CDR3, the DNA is TGTGCCAGCAGTTTTAGTAGTGAGCAGTTCTTC.

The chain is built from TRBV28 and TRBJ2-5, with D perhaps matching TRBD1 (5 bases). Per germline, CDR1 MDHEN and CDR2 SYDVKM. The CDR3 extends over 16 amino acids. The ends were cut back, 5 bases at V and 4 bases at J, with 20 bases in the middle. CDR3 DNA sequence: TGTGCCAGCAGTCCACAGGATAGCCGCCGCGTAGAGACCCAGTACTTC. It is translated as CASSPQDSRRVETQYF.

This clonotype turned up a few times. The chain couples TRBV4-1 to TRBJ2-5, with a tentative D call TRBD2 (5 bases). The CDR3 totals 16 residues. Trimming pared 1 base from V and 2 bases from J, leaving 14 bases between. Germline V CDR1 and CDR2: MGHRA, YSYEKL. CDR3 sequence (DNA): TGCGCCAGCAGCCAAGGTGAGACGAGCGGACAAGAGACCCAGTACTTC. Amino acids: CASSQGETSGQETQYF.

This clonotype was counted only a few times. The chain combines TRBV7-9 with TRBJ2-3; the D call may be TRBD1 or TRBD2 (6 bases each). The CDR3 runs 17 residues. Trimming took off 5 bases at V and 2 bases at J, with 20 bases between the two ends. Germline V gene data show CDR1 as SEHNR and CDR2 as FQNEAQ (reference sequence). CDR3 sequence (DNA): TGTGCCAGCAGCATCCCTGCGGGACACACGTTCACAGATACGCAGTATTTT. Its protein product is CASSIPAGHTFTDTQYF.